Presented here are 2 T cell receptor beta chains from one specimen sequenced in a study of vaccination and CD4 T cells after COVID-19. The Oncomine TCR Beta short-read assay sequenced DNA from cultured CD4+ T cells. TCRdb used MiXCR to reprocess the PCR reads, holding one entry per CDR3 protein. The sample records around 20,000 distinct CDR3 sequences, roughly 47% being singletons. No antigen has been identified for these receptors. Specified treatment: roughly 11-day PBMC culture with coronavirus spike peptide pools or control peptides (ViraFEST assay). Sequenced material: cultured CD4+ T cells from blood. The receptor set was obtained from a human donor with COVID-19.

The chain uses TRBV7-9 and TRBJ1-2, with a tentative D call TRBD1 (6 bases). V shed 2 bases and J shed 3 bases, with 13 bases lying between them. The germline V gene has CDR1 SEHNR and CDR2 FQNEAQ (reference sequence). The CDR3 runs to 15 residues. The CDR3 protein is CASSLQGPNHYGYTF. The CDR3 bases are TGTGCCAGCAGCTTACAGGGGCCGAACCACTATGGCTACACCTTC. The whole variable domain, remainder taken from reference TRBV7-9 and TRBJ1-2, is DTGVSQNPRHKITKRGQNVTFRCDPISEHNRLYWYRQTLGQGPEFLTYFQNEAQLEKSRLLSDRFSAERPKGSFSTLEIQRTEQGDSAMYLCASSLQGPNHYGYTFGSGTRLTVV.

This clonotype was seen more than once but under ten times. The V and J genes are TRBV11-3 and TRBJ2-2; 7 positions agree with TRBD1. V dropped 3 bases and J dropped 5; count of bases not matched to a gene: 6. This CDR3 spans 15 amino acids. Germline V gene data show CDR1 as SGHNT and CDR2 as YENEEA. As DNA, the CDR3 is TGTGCCAGCAGCTTCGGGACAGCTATAACCGGGGAGCTGTTTTTT. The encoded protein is CASSFGTAITGELFF. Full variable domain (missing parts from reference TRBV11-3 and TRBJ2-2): EAGVVQSPRYKIIEKKQPVAFWCNPISGHNTLYWYLQNLGQGPELLIRYENEEAVDDSQLPKDRFSAERLKGVDSTLKIQPAELGDSAVYLCASSFGTAITGELFFGEGSRLTVL.